A selection of T cell receptor beta chains follows, all from one sample in a study of beta chain features in type 1 diabetes. Libraries were prepared by immunoSEQ multiplex PCR; TCRdb keeps only in-frame clonotypes and omits some of them. The sample has approximately 250,000 clones; 16% are singletons. Sequenced material: naive CD4+ T cells from blood. Source of these receptors: a man aged 25-45 years with type 1 diabetes. Both conserved end residues are part of each CDR3. Fields, in order: V gene, clone size, J gene, D gene, CDR3 DNA, CDR3 protein. D genes are given only for firm matches. Only some rows state a clone size, as once, few, many or a class for expanded clones.

>TRBV23-1|.|TRBJ2-7|.
TGCGCCAGCAGTCCTGAGGTGCAGTACTTC
CASSPEVQYF
>TRBV7-9|few|TRBJ2-1|TRBD2
TGTGCCAGCAGCGGGACTAGCGGGATTGTATTGGGTCGGTTCTTC
CASSGTSGIVLGRFF
>TRBV11-2|.|TRBJ2-7|.
TGTGCCAGCAGCTTACAAGGCAGGGGCTACGAGCAGTACTTC
CASSLQGRGYEQYF
>TRBV30|.|TRBJ2-3|.
TGTGCCTGCGTAGCAGATACGCAGTATTTT
CACVADTQYF
>TRBV6-5|.|TRBJ2-1|.
TGTGCCAGCAGTTACTCGTATCTTCCTCCCTACAATGAGCAGTTCTTC
CASSYSYLPPYNEQFF
>TRBV11-2|.|TRBJ2-1|TRBD2
TGTGCCAGCAGCCGGACTAGCGGGAGCGATGAGCAGTTCTTC
CASSRTSGSDEQFF
>TRBV30|few|TRBJ1-2|.
TGTGCCTGGAGGACGCCGGGGACACTTTGTGGCTACACCTTC
CAWRTPGTLCGYTF
>TRBV29-1|.|TRBJ2-3|.
TGCAGCCTGAGAAGGAGGGAGGGCACAGATACGCAGTATTTT
CSLRRREGTDTQYF
>TRBV25-1|few|TRBJ2-5|.
TGTGCCAGCAGTGAACCCCTTTCCCAAGAGACCCAGTACTTC
CASSEPLSQETQYF
>TRBV29-1|.|TRBJ2-6|.
TGCAGCGCTGGGGGAGGCGCTGGGGCCAACGTCCTGACTTTC
CSAGGGAGANVLTF
>TRBV30|few|TRBJ2-7|TRBD1
TGTGCCTGGAGTGCGGGACAGGGGTGGTACGAGCAGTACTTC
CAWSAGQGWYEQYF
>TRBV27|few|TRBJ2-6|.
TGTGCCAGCAGCTCCGTCCGCTCTGGGGCCAACGTCCTGACTTTC
CASSSVRSGANVLTF
>TRBV6-5|.|TRBJ2-1|.
TGTGCCAGCAGTTACTCGTCGGGCACATACAATGAGCAGTTCTTC
CASSYSSGTYNEQFF
>TRBV7-2|few|TRBJ2-3|.
TGTGCCAGCACCTTAACAGATACGCAGTATTTT
CASTLTDTQYF
>TRBV6-6|.|TRBJ2-3|TRBD1
TGTGCCAGCAGTTACGGACAGGGGGCCGATACGCAGTATTTT
CASSYGQGADTQYF
>TRBV29-1|few|TRBJ1-1|TRBD1
TGCAGCGTTGGACAGGGGAACACTGAAGCTTTCTTT
CSVGQGNTEAFF
>TRBV2|few|TRBJ2-4|.
TGTGCCAGCAATGAGAGGCAGGAAAACATTCAGTACTTC
CASNERQENIQYF
>TRBV29-1|few|TRBJ2-1|TRBD2
TGCAGCGTTAGGAGAGATTGGTCTAGCGGGAGGCCAGGGAATGAGCAGTTCTTC
CSVRRDWSSGRPGNEQFF
>TRBV29-1|.|TRBJ2-7|TRBD1
TGCAGCGTGGATCGACAGGGCACGGCCGAGCAGTACTTC
CSVDRQGTAEQYF
>TRBV5-1|.|TRBJ2-3|TRBD2
TGCGCCAGCAGCTGGGGGTTGAGCGGGAGAACAGATACGCAGTATTTT
CASSWGLSGRTDTQYF
>TRBV28|.|TRBJ2-7|.
TGTGCCAGCAGTTCTAGAAACTCCTACGAGCAGTACTTC
CASSSRNSYEQYF
>TRBV14|.|TRBJ1-2|TRBD1
TGTGCCAGCAGCCAAGAGGACAGGGGGCTGTATGAGGGCTACACCTTC
CASSQEDRGLYEGYTF
>TRBV28|.|TRBJ2-7|TRBD1
TGTGCCAGCAGTTTAGTGGGACAGTACTACGAGCAGTACTTC
CASSLVGQYYEQYF
>TRBV29-1|few|TRBJ2-3|TRBD1
TGCAGCGTTCGTCCCGGGACAGGGGTAAGGACAGATACGCAGTATTTT
CSVRPGTGVRTDTQYF
>TRBV14|few|TRBJ2-1|.
TGTGCCAGCAGCCAGGGGGCTGACAATGAGCAGTTCTTC
CASSQGADNEQFF
>TRBV28|.|TRBJ2-3|.
TGTGCCAGCAGTTTAGGAGGGACCTATAGCACAGATACGCAGTATTTT
CASSLGGTYSTDTQYF
>TRBV4-2|few|TRBJ1-1|TRBD1
TGTGCCAGCAGCCAACGGGACAGAGATCCGAACACTGAAGCTTTCTTT
CASSQRDRDPNTEAFF
>TRBV13|.|TRBJ2-4|.
TGTGCCAGCAGCCGGCCCCTGGCCAAAAACATTCAGTACTTC
CASSRPLAKNIQYF
>TRBV29-1|few|TRBJ1-2|TRBD1
TGCAGCGTTCGGACAGGGGGCTCGAGGGGCTACACCTTC
CSVRTGGSRGYTF
>TRBV13|.|TRBJ1-4|.
TGTGCCAGCAGCCTCGGGAGTCCCATGAGGAAACTGTTTTTT
CASSLGSPMRKLFF
>TRBV29-1|few|TRBJ1-1|.
TGCAGCGTCGCGCCAGTGAACACTGAAGCTTTCTTT
CSVAPVNTEAFF
>TRBV7-2|.|TRBJ2-3|TRBD2
TGTGCCAGCATCCCGCAGCCTAGCGGGAGCAAGGCAGATACGCAGTATTTT
CASIPQPSGSKADTQYF
>TRBV7-2|few|TRBJ2-3|.
TGTGCCAGCAGCCCAGAGCACACAGATACGCAGTATTTT
CASSPEHTDTQYF
>TRBV6-5|few|TRBJ1-1|.
TGTGCCAGCAGTTACTCGAAACAGCACACTGAAGCTTTCTTT
CASSYSKQHTEAFF
>TRBV7-7|.|TRBJ2-5|.
TGTGCTAGCAGCTTAATCTCAGGGGCCCCCGAGACCCAGTACTTC
CASSLISGAPETQYF
>TRBV7-9|few|TRBJ2-7|.
TGTGCCAGCAGCATTTACAGGGACGAGCAGTACTTC
CASSIYRDEQYF
>TRBV29-1|.|TRBJ2-5|TRBD2
TGCAGCGTTGAAGATTGGGCTAGCGGGCATAAAGAGACCCAGTACTTC
CSVEDWASGHKETQYF
>TRBV7-2|.|TRBJ2-1|TRBD2
TGTGCCAGCAGCTTATTAGCGGGAGTCCTTGAGCAGTTCTTC
CASSLLAGVLEQFF
>TRBV7-8|few|TRBJ2-1|TRBD1
TGTGCCAGCAGCTCCTTCGGGACAGGGGCCCAGCGTGAGCAGTTCTTC
CASSSFGTGAQREQFF
>TRBV2|.|TRBJ2-7|TRBD1
TGTGCCAGCAGCCGGGACAGGAACTACGAGCAGTACTTC
CASSRDRNYEQYF
>TRBV5-4|few|TRBJ2-1|.
TGTGCCAGCAGCTTAAAGACAGGTTACAATGAGCAGTTCTTC
CASSLKTGYNEQFF
>TRBV5-1|.|TRBJ2-3|TRBD1
TGCGCCAGCAGCTTTCAGGACAGGGGGCGAGCAGATACGCAGTATTTT
CASSFQDRGRADTQYF
>TRBV9|.|TRBJ2-1|.
TGTGCCAGCAGCGTAGGTACGAGTAATGAGCAGTTCTTC
CASSVGTSNEQFF
>TRBV7-9|few|TRBJ2-5|TRBD1
TGTGCCAGCAGCCCGACAGGGGGCAGGGAGACCCAGTACTTC
CASSPTGGRETQYF
>TRBV7-2|few|TRBJ2-3|TRBD1
TGTGCCAGCAGCGTCCAGGGGGCGCCTACAGATACGCAGTATTTT
CASSVQGAPTDTQYF
>TRBV29-1|few|TRBJ2-3|.
TGCAGCGTTGAATCGATCAGCAGAAGCACAGATACGCAGTATTTT
CSVESISRSTDTQYF
>TRBV4-3|few|TRBJ2-5|TRBD1
TGCGCCAGCAGCCAAGAGGTGTTACGGGACAGGGCCCAAGAGACCCAGTACTTC
CASSQEVLRDRAQETQYF
>TRBV4-2|few|TRBJ2-3|.
TGTGCCAGCAGCCAAGAGGCCGGTACGCAGTATTTT
CASSQEAGTQYF
>TRBV5-1|.|TRBJ2-1|.
TGCGCCAGCAGCTTGGAGGCAGAGTACAATGAGCAGTTCTTC
CASSLEAEYNEQFF
>TRBV28|few|TRBJ2-7|TRBD1
TGTGCCAGCAGCACAGGGGGGTGGGAGCAGTACTTC
CASSTGGWEQYF